This T cell receptor (beta chain) originates from a study of neoadjuvant anti-PD-1 for oral cavity cancer (dated by TCRdb to the early 2020s). For the study in its entirety: Before curative-intent surgical resection, most patients were given three to four biweekly doses of nivolumab at 3 mg/kg. For patients who did not progress, a fourth nivolumab dose was given around day 43, followed by definitive surgical resection on days 50-56. Under RECIST 1.1, a patient counted as a responder if showing complete response, partial response or stable disease, and as a non-responder if showing progression. The parent correlative cohort had about a dozen patients and a response rate of 25% to 35%.

Findings and caveats that apply to the study as a whole: The TCR analyses had only a few patients in each response group, and the authors called for validation in larger cohorts. Within PBMCs, T cell clonality (Gini index) was significantly higher in non-responders than responders after neoadjuvant nivolumab. Higher pretreatment blood Treg/Th17 ratios correlated with higher pretreatment blood TCRbeta clonality and lower post-treatment tumor TCRbeta clonality.

For deep sequencing, each PBMC sample was run in six replicates, with libraries mostly built from 480 ng of input genomic DNA. The immunoSEQ hsTCRbeta kit was used to prepare TCRbeta libraries according to the manufacturer's instructions. The finished libraries were brought together in one pool at 2.5 to 3.5 nM, which was then read using an Illumina NovaSeq 6000 S4 flow cell. For the original study's pipeline: The immunoSEQ Analyzer handled quality control and preprocessing of the raw data. The analysis was restricted to productive rearrangements, with each unique CDR3 amino acid sequence defining a clonotype. Repertoire clonality was estimated as the Gini-Simpson index, which was computed with the R package tcR. Student's t test was used to compare Gini indices, while Pearson correlation assessed associations with tumor size change. Not all clones reach the TCRdb copy of this immuneACCESS table, which keeps in-frame sequences only. Checked studies attribute under half of the gap to unresolved V genes and leave the rest unexplained. V, J and clone size are those of that table, while D and trimming were read from the DNA. The sample includes over 14,000 clones, with under 80% observed a single time. Jointly, the top ten make up about 3% of the sample.

With respect to this clone: Its specific antigen is unknown. Per-base quality was not reported, and no clone a single base away is much larger than it.

Reading the label with the study, this specimen's time point is: before neoadjuvant nivolumab. Patients had been newly diagnosed with stage II-IVA oral cavity squamous cell carcinoma, and no prior systemic or radiation treatment had been given to the patients. The cohort consisted of patients with HPV-negative, locally advanced oral cavity squamous cell carcinoma. Peripheral blood mononuclear cells were analyzed directly and were not maintained or expanded in culture. The samples were drawn from a longitudinal correlative study tied to a single-arm phase II trial testing neoadjuvant nivolumab in oral cavity squamous cell carcinoma. Subject-matched pre- and post-treatment PBMCs and tumors from three responders and three non-responders were subjected to genomic DNA-based TCRbeta sequencing. Peripheral blood mononuclear cells were drawn once before nivolumab treatment and a second time after treatment, when surgery took place. The Maxwell RSC DNA from Cells kit was used to extract genomic DNA from PBMCs.

Deletion took 3 bases off V and 3 bases off J, with a span of 9 bases between the germline ends. For CDR1 and CDR2, the germline V gene (reference sequence) lists MNHEY and SMNVEV. Measured from the cysteine to the phenylalanine, the CDR3 is 13 residues long. The only DNA kept is the CDR3, 39 bases in frame from the first base. This sequence uses TRBV27 and TRBJ2-7, with the D gene possibly TRBD1 or TRBD2, each one fitting 5 bases. The receptor's source is a person aged 35-79 years with oral cavity squamous cell carcinoma. The sample consisted of PBMCs, taken before nivolumab (anti-PD-1) treatment. The CDR3 amino acid sequence is: CASSLPGRYEQYF. The nucleotide sequence reads TGTGCCAGCAGTTTGCCGGGACGCTACGAGCAGTACTTC.